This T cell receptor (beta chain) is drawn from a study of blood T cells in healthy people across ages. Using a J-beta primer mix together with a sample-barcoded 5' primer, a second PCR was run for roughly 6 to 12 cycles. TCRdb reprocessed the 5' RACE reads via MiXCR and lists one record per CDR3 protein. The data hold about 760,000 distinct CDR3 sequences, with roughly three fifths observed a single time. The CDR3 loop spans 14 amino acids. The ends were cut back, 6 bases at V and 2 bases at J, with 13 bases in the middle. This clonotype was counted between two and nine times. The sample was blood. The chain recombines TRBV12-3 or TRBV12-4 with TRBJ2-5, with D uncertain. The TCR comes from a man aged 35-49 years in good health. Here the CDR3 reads CASRTQGQQETQYF. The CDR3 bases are TGTGCCAGCAGAACCCAAGGGCAGCAAGAGACCCAGTACTTC.